Below, 17 T cell receptor beta chains from the same sample are listed, as sequenced in a study of blood T cells in healthy people across ages. The use of a sample-barcoded 5' primer and a J-beta primer mix characterized a second PCR of about 7 to 12 cycles. TCRdb processed the 5' RACE reads anew with MiXCR; each CDR3 protein has one entry. The table lists about a million distinct CDR3 sequences, roughly 48% of them singletons, with about an eighth in the top ten. What was sequenced was blood. All receptors derive from a man aged 30 to 39 in good health.

This chain joins TRBV12-3 or TRBV12-4 and TRBJ1-4; D ambiguous. Trimming removed 7 bases from V and 4 bases from J, with 16 bases in between. The CDR3 is 15 residues long. In DNA, the CDR3 is TGTGCCAGCACTCTGGCGGGGTCCGGTAATGAAAAACTGTTTTTT. Its protein product is CASTLAGSGNEKLFF.

The rearrangement joins TRBV5-1 to TRBJ1-1, with D tentatively TRBD1 (6 bases). The CDR3 has 15 amino acids. From germline, CDR1 is SGHRS and CDR2 YFSETQ. V shed 4 bases and J shed 5 bases, with 18 bases lying between them. The DNA of the CDR3 is TGCGCCAGCAGCGGGGCAGGTCAGGGGTGGACTGAAGCTTTCTTT. This gives the protein CASSGAGQGWTEAFF. Complete variable domain (other parts from reference TRBV5-1 and TRBJ1-1): KAGVTQTPRYLIKTRGQQVTLSCSPISGHRSVSWYQQTPGQGLQFLFEYFSETQRNKGNFPGRFSGRQFSNSRSEMNVSTLELGDSALYLCASSGAGQGWTEAFFGQGTRLTVV.

This chain links TRBV7-2 with TRBJ2-7, with 7 bases identical to TRBD1. The CDR3 spans 14 residues. Trimming removed 4 bases from V and 3 bases from J; junction bases left unmatched: 6. Germline lookup yields CDR1 SGHTA and CDR2 FQGNSA. The CDR3 DNA reads TGTGCCAGCAGCTATCCGGGACAGCACTACGAGCAGTACTTC. As protein: CASSYPGQHYEQYF.

This clonotype occurred a few times. The chain couples TRBV28 to TRBJ1-2; D call uncertain. The CDR3 extends over 15 amino acids. The V end lost 5 bases, the J end lost 1 base, and 14 bases lay between the germline ends. Germline loops: CDR1 MDHEN, CDR2 SYDVKM. CDR3 in DNA: TGTGCCAGCAGTCAAATTGACGGACGTAACTATGGCTACACCTTC. This sequence encodes CASSQIDGRNYGYTF.

This clonotype was seen a few times. This chain links TRBV12-3 or TRBV12-4 with TRBJ2-7; 11 bases are a match to TRBD2. With V trimmed by 6 bases and J by 7 bases, 11 bases remained unmatched. The CDR3 covers 15 residues. The CDR3 loop is CASRQTSGVSSEQYF. The CDR3 DNA reads TGTGCCAGCAGACAGACTAGCGGGGTTTCTAGTGAGCAGTACTTC.

This rearrangement joins TRBV4-2 to TRBJ1-5; D not certain. Trimming pared 3 bases from V and 2 bases from J, leaving 11 bases between. The CDR3 consists of 15 residues. Germline V gives CDR1 LGHNA, CDR2 YNFKEQ. CDR3 nucleotides: TGTGCCAGCAGCCATTCGACCCAGGGCAATCAGCCCCAGCATTTT. Its protein is CASSHSTQGNQPQHF.

This clonotype was counted a few times. J is TRBJ2-7 and V is TRBV7-2; D call uncertain. This CDR3 has 13 amino acids. Germline V gene data show CDR1 as SGHTA and CDR2 as FQGNSA. Between the trimmed V and J ends, which lost 8 bases and 0 bases, there was a span of 11 bases. The CDR3 reads CASLSSNSYEQYF. CDR3 bases: TGTGCCAGCCTCTCCAGTAACTCCTACGAGCAGTACTTC. The full variable domain, rest sourced from reference TRBV7-2 and TRBJ2-7, is GAGVSQSPSNKVTEKGKDVELRCDPISGHTALYWYRQSLGQGLEFLIYFQGNSAPDKSGLPSDRFSAERTGGSVSTLTIQRTQQEDSAVYLCASLSSNSYEQYFGPGTRLTVT.

This chain connects TRBV7-9 to TRBJ2-1; 12 bases match TRBD2. This CDR3 spans 15 amino acids. CDR1 is SEHNR and CDR2 is FQNEAQ in the germline V gene (reference sequence). V dropped 5 bases and J dropped 4; count of bases not matched to a gene: 3. The CDR3 protein is CASSPTSGRYNEQFF. The CDR3 bases are TGTGCCAGCAGCCCTACTAGCGGGAGGTACAATGAGCAGTTCTTC.

This chain links TRBV7-2 with TRBJ2-5; D unclear. V was shortened by 5 bases and J by 4 bases, with 11 bases between the two germline ends. Germline V gene data show CDR1 as SGHTA and CDR2 as FQGNSA. This CDR3 is 13 amino acids long. The CDR3 loop reads CASSLSWVETQYF. CDR3 DNA sequence: TGTGCCAGCAGCCTCTCATGGGTAGAGACCCAGTACTTC. Using reference TRBV7-2 and TRBJ2-5 for the parts outside the CDR3, the full variable domain is GAGVSQSPSNKVTEKGKDVELRCDPISGHTALYWYRQSLGQGLEFLIYFQGNSAPDKSGLPSDRFSAERTGGSVSTLTIQRTQQEDSAVYLCASSLSWVETQYFGPGTRLLVL.

This chain connects TRBV5-1 to TRBJ2-3, with 8 positions matching TRBD2. This CDR3 comprises 16 residues. Germline lookup yields CDR1 SGHRS and CDR2 YFSETQ. The trim removed 0 bases at V and 6 bases at J, leaving 9 bases unmatched. The CDR3 sequence: CASSLDVGLAGDTQYF. CDR3 nucleotides: TGCGCCAGCAGCTTGGACGTCGGACTAGCAGGGGATACGCAGTATTTT.

J is TRBJ2-5 and V is TRBV7-9, with D tentatively TRBD1 (6 bases). Germline V gene sequence: CDR1 SEHNR, CDR2 FQNEAQ (reference sequence). Trimming left V 7 bases short and J 5 bases short, with 14 bases between. The CDR3 is made up of 13 amino acids. In nucleotides, the CDR3 is TGTGCCAGCACCGGGACAACTGAGGAGACCCAGTACTTC. Its protein product is CASTGTTEETQYF.

This chain uses TRBV29-1 with TRBJ1-2; no clear D. Germline V lookup: CDR1 SQVTM, CDR2 ANQGSEA. This CDR3 spans 13 amino acids. Deletions cut 7 bases from V and 3 bases from J, with 15 bases between. The CDR3 nucleotides read TGCAGCGCCGACCCCGCGGCAGACTATGGCTACACCTTC. This translates into CSADPAADYGYTF.

V usage is TRBV29-1 and J usage is TRBJ2-2, with D tentatively TRBD2 (5 bases). The germline CDR1 and CDR2 sequences are SQVTM and ANQGSEA. The CDR3 is 14 residues long. Trimming cost V 7 bases and J 3 bases, with 15 bases left between them. As DNA, the CDR3 is TGCAGCGCCCGAGAGGCAGCGGACACCGGGGAGCTGTTTTTT. Amino acid sequence: CSAREAADTGELFF.

This clonotype was counted only a few times. The CDR3 here is CASSQDREGKEQYF. The CDR3 DNA follows: TGTGCCAGCAGTCAGGACAGGGAGGGTAAGGAGCAGTACTTC. V is TRBV27 and J is TRBJ2-4; possibly TRBD1 for D (8 bases). Looked up from germline, CDR1 is MNHEY and CDR2 is SMNVEV (reference sequence). The CDR3 loop spans 14 amino acids. V lost 5 bases and J 13 bases, leaving 21 bases between the germline ends.

The V gene is TRBV7-9, the J gene TRBJ1-5; no firm D call. The CDR3 is 14 residues long. V gave up 3 bases and J gave up 0 bases, with 6 bases separating them. Per germline, CDR1 SEHNR and CDR2 FQNEAQ (reference sequence). CDR3 amino acids: CASSLLDSNQPQHF. The CDR3 nucleotides are TGTGCCAGCAGCTTGCTGGATAGCAATCAGCCCCAGCATTTT.

The chain carries TRBV6-5 and TRBJ2-3; D is undetermined. The CDR3 runs to 13 residues. Trimming cost V 1 base and J 4 bases, with 6 bases left between them. Germline values: CDR1 MNHEY, CDR2 SVGAGI. The CDR3 here is CASSYFSADTQYF. DNA for the CDR3: TGTGCCAGCAGTTACTTCTCTGCAGATACGCAGTATTTT.

The chain has TRBV14 and TRBJ2-7, with D perhaps TRBD2 (6 bases). Germline V gives CDR1 SGHDN, CDR2 FVKESK. The V and J ends lost 5 bases and 4 bases respectively, with 15 bases between them. The CDR3 spans 14 residues. CDR3 nucleotide sequence: TGTGCCAGCAGCGCGGGACGCCGATTTTACGAGCAGTACTTC. It yields the protein CASSAGRRFYEQYF.